This T cell receptor beta chain was found in a study of T-cell memory formation after mild COVID-19. Whole-study context: TCR clustering was largely donor specific. Points from the study as a whole: Confirmation was lacking for SARS-CoV-2 specificity of second-wave clones that peaked on day 37. Contracting clones from day 15 to 85 had balanced CD4/CD8; later expanders favoured CD4+. Chiefly within CM and EM were the contracting CD4+ clones; CD8+ ones were within EMRA.

This clonotype has only a few counts. Its antigen is as yet unknown. The V gene's germline CDR1 is SGHAT and CDR2 FQNNGV. J lost 3 bases, V lost 5 bases, and 8 bases had no gene match. The CDR3 extends over 16 amino acids. TCRdb reanalysed the 5' RACE reads using MiXCR and keeps one entry per CDR3 protein. In the table there are 530,000 or so distinct CDR3 sequences, around 15% of which are singletons. Sequencing was performed on PBMCs or a T cell subset sorted from them (not recorded which). This receptor was identified in an adult woman who had mild COVID-19 (a few samples of this study predate the infection). Cell type and time point are not known. V usage is TRBV11-2 and J usage is TRBJ1-5, with 9 bases identical to TRBD1. The CDR3 DNA follows: TGTGCCAGCAGCAGAACCCGGGACAGGGTCAATCAGCCCCAGCATTTT. Its translation is CASSRTRDRVNQPQHF.